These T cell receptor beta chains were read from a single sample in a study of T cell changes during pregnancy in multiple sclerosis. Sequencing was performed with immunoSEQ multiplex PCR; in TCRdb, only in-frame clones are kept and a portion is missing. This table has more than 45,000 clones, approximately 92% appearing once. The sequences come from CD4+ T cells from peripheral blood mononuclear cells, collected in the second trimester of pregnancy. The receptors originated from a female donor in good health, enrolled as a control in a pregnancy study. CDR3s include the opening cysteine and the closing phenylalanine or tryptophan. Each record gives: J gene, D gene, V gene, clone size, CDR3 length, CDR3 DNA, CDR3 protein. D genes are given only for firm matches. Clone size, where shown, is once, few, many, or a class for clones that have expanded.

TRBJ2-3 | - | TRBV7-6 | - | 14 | TGTGCCAGCAGCTTGGGACTGAAGACAGATACGCAGTATTTT | CASSLGLKTDTQYF
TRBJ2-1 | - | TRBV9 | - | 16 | TGTGCCAGCAGCCCATCGTTGGCACCCCCTTACAATGAGCAGTTCTTC | CASSPSLAPPYNEQFF
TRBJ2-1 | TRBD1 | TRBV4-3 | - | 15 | TGCGCCAGCAGCCCTAATCAACGACAGGGCAATGAGCAGTTCTTC | CASSPNQRQGNEQFF
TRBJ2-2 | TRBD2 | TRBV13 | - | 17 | TGTGCCAGCAGACAAAAGGGGAGCGGGACTTCGACCGGGGAGCTGTTTTTT | CASRQKGSGTSTGELFF
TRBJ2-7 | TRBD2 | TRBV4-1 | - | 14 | TGCGCCAGCAGCCAAGAGCGGGGGGGTGGTGAGCAGTACTTC | CASSQERGGGEQYF
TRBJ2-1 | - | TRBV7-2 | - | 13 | TGTGCCAGCAGCTCACTACCGCGATATGAGCAGTTCTTC | CASSSLPRYEQFF
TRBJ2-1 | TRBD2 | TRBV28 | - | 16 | TGTGCCAGCACACCTCCGGGACTAGCGAGCTACAATGAGCAGTTCTTC | CASTPPGLASYNEQFF
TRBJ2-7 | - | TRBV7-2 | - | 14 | TGTGCCAGCAGCTTAGTAGTATCAGGGGTCGTTCAGTACTTC | CASSLVVSGVVQYF
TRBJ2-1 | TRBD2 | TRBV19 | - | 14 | TGTGCCAGTAGTAAACTAGCGAGGGGAAATGAGCAGTTCTTC | CASSKLARGNEQFF
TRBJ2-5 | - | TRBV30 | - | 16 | TGTGCCTGGAGTTTCCCGGGGAGCGAGGAACAAGAGACCCAGTACTTC | CAWSFPGSEEQETQYF
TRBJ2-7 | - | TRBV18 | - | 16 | TGTGCCAGCTCACCACCGTTATCAGTCAGCTCCTACGAGCAGTACTTC | CASSPPLSVSSYEQYF
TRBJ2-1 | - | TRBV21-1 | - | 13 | TGTGCCAGCAGCAAAGGACAAGACAATGAGCAGTTCTTC | CASSKGQDNEQFF
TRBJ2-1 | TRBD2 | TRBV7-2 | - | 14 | TGTGCCAGCAGCTTTAGCGGGGCCTACAATGAGCAGTTCTTC | CASSFSGAYNEQFF
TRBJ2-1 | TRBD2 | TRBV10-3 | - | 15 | TGTGCCATCAGTGCGGCCAGCGGGACCTACAATGAGCAGTTCTTC | CAISAASGTYNEQFF
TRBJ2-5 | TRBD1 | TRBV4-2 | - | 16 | TGTGCCAGCAGCCAAGAGCAGGGGGCGCGTCAAGAGACCCAGTACTTC | CASSQEQGARQETQYF
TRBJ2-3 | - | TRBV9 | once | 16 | TGTGCCAGCAAGGATGGTGGTAAGCGGGGCACAGATACGCAGTATTTT | CASKDGGKRGTDTQYF
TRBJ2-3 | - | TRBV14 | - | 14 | TGTGCCAGCAGCTACGCCACCAGGGCAGATACGCAGTATTTT | CASSYATRADTQYF
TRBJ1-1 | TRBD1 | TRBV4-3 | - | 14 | TGCGCCAGCAGCCAAGATCGTCGGACAGGGGAAGCTTTCTTT | CASSQDRRTGEAFF
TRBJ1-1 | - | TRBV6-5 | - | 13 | TGTGCCAGCAGCCCCCTGGCTGGTGCTGAAGCTTTCTTT | CASSPLAGAEAFF
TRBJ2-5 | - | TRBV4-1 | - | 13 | TGCGCCAGCAGCCAATCTAGGAAAGAGACCCAGTACTTC | CASSQSRKETQYF
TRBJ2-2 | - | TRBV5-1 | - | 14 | TGCGCCAGCATAAGAGGGGGTGACACCGGGGAGCTGTTTTTT | CASIRGGDTGELFF
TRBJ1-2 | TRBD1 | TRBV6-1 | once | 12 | TGTGCCAGCAGAAGGACAGGGTGGGGGGACACCTTC | CASRRTGWGDTF
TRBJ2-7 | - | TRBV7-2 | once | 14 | TGTGCCAGCAGCTTAGCGGGGAGCTCCTACGAGCAGTACTTC | CASSLAGSSYEQYF
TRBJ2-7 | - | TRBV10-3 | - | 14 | TGTGCCATCACCTCTGTCGGTGGTTTTAACGAGCAGTACTTC | CAITSVGGFNEQYF
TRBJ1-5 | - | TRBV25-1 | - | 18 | TGTGCCAGCAGTGGGGCCCTTCACAGGGAACTGGACAATCAGCCCCAGCATTTT | CASSGALHRELDNQPQHF
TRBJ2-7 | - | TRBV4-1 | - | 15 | TGCGCCAGCAGCCAGGGTCCGGGACTGAAATACGAGCAGTACTTC | CASSQGPGLKYEQYF
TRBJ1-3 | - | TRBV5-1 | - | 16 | TGCGCCAGCAGCTTGACAAGTGGTAACTCTGGAAACACCATATATTTT | CASSLTSGNSGNTIYF
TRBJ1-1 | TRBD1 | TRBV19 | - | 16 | TGTGCCAGTAGTATAGTGGAGGGGGCTTACAACACTGAAGCTTTCTTT | CASSIVEGAYNTEAFF
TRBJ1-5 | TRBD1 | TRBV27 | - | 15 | TGTGCCAGCAGCCAGGGGGGATATAGCAATCAGCCCCAGCATTTT | CASSQGGYSNQPQHF
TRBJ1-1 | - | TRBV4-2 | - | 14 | TGTGCCAGCAGCCAATCTACAGGGAACACTGAAGCTTTCTTT | CASSQSTGNTEAFF
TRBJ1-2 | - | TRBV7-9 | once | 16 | TGTGCCAGCAGCTTAGGTGACCCCGGAGCTAACTATGGCTACACCTTC | CASSLGDPGANYGYTF
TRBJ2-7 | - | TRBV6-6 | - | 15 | TGTGCCAGCAGGGAGAGGCTAGCGACCTCCTACGAGCAGTACTTC | CASRERLATSYEQYF
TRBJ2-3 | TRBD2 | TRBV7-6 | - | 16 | TGTGCCAGCAGCCCGGGACTAGCGGGGGGACCAGATACGCAGTATTTT | CASSPGLAGGPDTQYF
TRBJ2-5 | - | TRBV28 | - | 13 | TGTGCCAGCAGTTTCGCTAGAGGAGAGACCCAGTACTTC | CASSFARGETQYF
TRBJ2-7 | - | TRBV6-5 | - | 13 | TGTGCCAGCAGTTATCCGGGGTCCCACGAGCAGTACTTC | CASSYPGSHEQYF
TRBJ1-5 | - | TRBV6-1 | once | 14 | TGTGCCAGCAGTCCAACAGGGAGAGGATTAACCCAGCATTTT | CASSPTGRGLTQHF
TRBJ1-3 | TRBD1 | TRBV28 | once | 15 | TGTGCCAGCAGTCTGACAGGGTTCGCTGGAAACACCATATATTTT | CASSLTGFAGNTIYF
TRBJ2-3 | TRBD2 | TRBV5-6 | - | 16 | TGTGCCAGCAGCCCCGAAAACCAGCGGGGGTCAGATACGCAGTATTTT | CASSPENQRGSDTQYF
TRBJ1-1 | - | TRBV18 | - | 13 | TGTGCCAGCTCACCGGGAGGGCTCACTGAAGCTTTCTTT | CASSPGGLTEAFF
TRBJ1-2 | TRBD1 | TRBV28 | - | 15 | TGTGCCAGCAACTACAACAGGGGTGTAAACTATGGCTACACCTTC | CASNYNRGVNYGYTF
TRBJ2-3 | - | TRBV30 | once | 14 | TGTGCCTGGACCATAGGGGGAATCACAGATACGCAGTATTTT | CAWTIGGITDTQYF
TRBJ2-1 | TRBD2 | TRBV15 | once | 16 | TGTGCCACCAGCAGAGAACTAGCGGGAGGATACAATGAGCAGTTCTTC | CATSRELAGGYNEQFF
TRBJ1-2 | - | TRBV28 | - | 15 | TGTGCCAGCAGTGTCCGGGACAAGACTAACTATGGCTACACCTTC | CASSVRDKTNYGYTF
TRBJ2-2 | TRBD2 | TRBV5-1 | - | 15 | TGCGCCAGCAGCTCTACTGGGGGGGAAGCCGGGGAGCTGTTTTTT | CASSSTGGEAGELFF
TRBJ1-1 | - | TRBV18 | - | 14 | TGTGCCAGCTCACCACGGGACACGAACACTGAAGCTTTCTTT | CASSPRDTNTEAFF
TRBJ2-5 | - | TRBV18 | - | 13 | TGTGCCAGCTCACGACAGGTGGAAGAGACCCAGTACTTC | CASSRQVEETQYF
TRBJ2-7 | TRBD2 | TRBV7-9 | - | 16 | TGTGCCAGCAGCTTAGTCAGCGGGGCCCGTTCCTACGAGCAGTACTTC | CASSLVSGARSYEQYF
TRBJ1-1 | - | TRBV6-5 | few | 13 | TGTGCCAGCAGTAGACGGGTTTACACTGAAGCTTTCTTT | CASSRRVYTEAFF
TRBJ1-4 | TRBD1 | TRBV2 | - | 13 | TGTGCCAGCACGACAGGGCTTAATGAAAAACTGTTTTTT | CASTTGLNEKLFF
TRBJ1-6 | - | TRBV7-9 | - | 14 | TGTGCCAGCAGCTTAACAGGAGATAATTCACCCCTCCACTTT | CASSLTGDNSPLHF
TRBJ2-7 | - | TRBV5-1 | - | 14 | TGCGCCAGCAGCTTAGGACAGAACTCTAAAGAGCAGTACTTC | CASSLGQNSKEQYF
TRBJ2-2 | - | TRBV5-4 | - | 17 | TGTGCCAGCAGCCCCCCCGGGGGGCGAACGAACACCGGGGAGCTGTTTTTT | CASSPPGGRTNTGELFF
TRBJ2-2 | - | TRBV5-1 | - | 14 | TGCGCCAGCAGCTTGGCTTTAGGGAGCGGGGAGCTGTTTTTT | CASSLALGSGELFF
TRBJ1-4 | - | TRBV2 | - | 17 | TGTGCCAGCAGTGAAAGTTCGGGGGTATCTACTAATGAAAAACTGTTTTTT | CASSESSGVSTNEKLFF
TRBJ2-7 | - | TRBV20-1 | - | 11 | TGCAGTGCTGGGGAGGACTACGAGCAGTACTTC | CSAGEDYEQYF
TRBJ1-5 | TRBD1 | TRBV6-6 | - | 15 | TGTGCCAGCCAAGGACAGGGGGCGAATAATCAGCCCCAGCATTTT | CASQGQGANNQPQHF